This T cell receptor beta chain is from a study of blood T cells in healthy people across ages. Study-level information: Capture via template switching afforded approximately one barcoded beta molecule per two T cells.

As to this clonotype: A much larger clonotype is one base distant, so this may be a read error.

The V segment lost 6 bases and the J segment 2 bases; nucleotides outside the gene matches: 4. The germline V gene has CDR1 SGHRS and CDR2 YFSETQ. The CDR3 is 14 residues long. Primed by a sample-barcoded 5' primer and a J-beta primer mix, a second PCR proceeded for about 6 to 12 cycles. MiXCR was run by TCRdb on the 5' RACE reads, yielding one entry per CDR3 protein. Here the sample spans some 640,000 distinct CDR3 sequences, roughly 30% being singletons. The rearrangement uses TRBV5-1 and TRBJ2-1; TRBD1 agrees at 8 bases. The TCR was taken from a woman aged 80 or older in good health. The sequenced material came from blood. In DNA, the CDR3 is TGCGCCAGCACCGACAGGGGCCCCTACAATGAGCAGTTCTTC. Its protein is CASTDRGPYNEQFF.